A single sample is the source of the 4 T cell receptor beta chains below, sequenced in a study of blood T cell repertoires in COVID-19. TCRdb's table, derived via immunoSEQ multiplex PCR, lists solely in-frame clones and lacks some. Of under 250,000 clones in the sample, roughly 85% were seen once. The sample consisted of peripheral blood. The receptor source for this set is a man aged 50 to 59 with COVID-19, enrolled during active disease.

This chain joins TRBV18 and TRBJ1-6; 9 nucleotides line up with TRBD1. Trimming cost V 3 bases and J 8 bases; bases outside gene matches: 5. The germline V gene has CDR1 KGHSH and CDR2 LQKENI. The CDR3 is 15 residues long. The CDR3: CASSPLQGADSPLHF. The CDR3 DNA follows: TGTGCCAGCTCACCCCTACAGGGGGCCGATTCACCCCTCCACTTT.

This clone was counted only a few times. This chain joins TRBV10-3 and TRBJ2-2, with TRBD2 identical over 10 bases. Germline CDR1 reads ENHRY; CDR2 reads SYGVKD. This CDR3 region has 15 residues. V shed 8 bases, J shed 4 bases, and the junction held 7 bases outside the gene matches. This chain's CDR3 is CAISERGGGTGELFF. The CDR3 coding sequence is TGTGCCATCTCCGAGCGGGGGGGCGGCACCGGGGAGCTGTTTTTT.

The chain employs TRBV7-8 and TRBJ2-7; D possibly corresponds to TRBD2 (7 bases). The V gene lost 3 bases and the J gene lost 2 bases, with 23 bases spanning the gap. The germline V gene encodes CDR1 SGHVS and CDR2 FQNEAQ. The CDR3 extends over 18 amino acids. The CDR3 is CASSLLGGASSGPYEQYF. As DNA, the CDR3 is TGTGCCAGCAGCTTGTTAGGGGGGGCCTCTAGCGGACCCTACGAGCAGTACTTC.

This chain's CDR3 is CASSATWTGAYGYTF. The CDR3 nucleotides are TGTGCCAGCAGCGCGACCTGGACAGGGGCCTATGGCTACACCTTC. V and J are TRBV3-1 (or the pseudogene TRBV3-2) and TRBJ1-2; TRBD1 agrees at 9 bases. V trimming: 5 bases; J trimming: 4 bases; junction bases outside the gene matches: 8. Germline assignment: CDR1 LGHDT and CDR2 YNNKEL (reference sequence). CDR3 length: 15 residues.